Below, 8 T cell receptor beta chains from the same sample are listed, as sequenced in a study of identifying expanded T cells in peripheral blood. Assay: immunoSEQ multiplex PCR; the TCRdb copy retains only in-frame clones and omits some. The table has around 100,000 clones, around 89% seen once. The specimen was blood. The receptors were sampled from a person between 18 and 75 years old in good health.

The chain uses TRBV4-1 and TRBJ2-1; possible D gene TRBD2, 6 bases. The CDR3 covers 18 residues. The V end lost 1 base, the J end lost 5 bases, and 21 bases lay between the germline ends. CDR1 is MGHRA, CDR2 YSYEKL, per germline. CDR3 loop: CASSQGALRRDWNNEQFF. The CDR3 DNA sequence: TGCGCCAGCAGCCAAGGGGCCCTTAGGAGGGATTGGAACAATGAGCAGTTCTTC.

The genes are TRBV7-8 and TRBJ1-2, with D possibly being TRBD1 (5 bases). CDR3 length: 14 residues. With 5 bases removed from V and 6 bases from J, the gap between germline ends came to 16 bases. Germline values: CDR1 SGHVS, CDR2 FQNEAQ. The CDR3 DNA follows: TGTGCCAGCAGCGAGCGGGACGGCGGGGATGGCTACACCTTC. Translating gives CASSERDGGDGYTF.

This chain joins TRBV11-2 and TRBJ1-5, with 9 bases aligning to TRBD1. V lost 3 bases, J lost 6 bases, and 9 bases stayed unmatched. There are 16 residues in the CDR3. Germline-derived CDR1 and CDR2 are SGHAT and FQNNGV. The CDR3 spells CASSLGRDREGQPQHF. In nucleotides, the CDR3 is TGTGCCAGCAGCTTGGGCCGGGACAGGGAGGGTCAGCCCCAGCATTTT.

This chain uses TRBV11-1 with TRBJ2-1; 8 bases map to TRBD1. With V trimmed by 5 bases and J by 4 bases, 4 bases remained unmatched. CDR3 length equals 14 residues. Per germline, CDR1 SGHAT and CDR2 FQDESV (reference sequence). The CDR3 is CASSLGQEYNEQFF. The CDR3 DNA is TGTGCCAGCAGCCTGGGACAGGAGTACAATGAGCAGTTCTTC.

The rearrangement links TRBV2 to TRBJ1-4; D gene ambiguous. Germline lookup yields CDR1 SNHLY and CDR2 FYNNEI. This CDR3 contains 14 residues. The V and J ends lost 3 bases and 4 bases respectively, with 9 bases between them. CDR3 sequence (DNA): TGTGCCAGCAGTGATGACCAGTTTAATGAAAAACTGTTTTTT. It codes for CASSDDQFNEKLFF.

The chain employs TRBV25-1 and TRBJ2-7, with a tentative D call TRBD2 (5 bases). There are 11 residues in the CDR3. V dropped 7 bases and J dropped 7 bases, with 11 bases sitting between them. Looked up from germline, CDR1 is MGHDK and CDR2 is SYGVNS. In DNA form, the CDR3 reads TGTGCCAGCACCTTCTCGGGGGAGCAGTACTTC. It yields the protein CASTFSGEQYF.

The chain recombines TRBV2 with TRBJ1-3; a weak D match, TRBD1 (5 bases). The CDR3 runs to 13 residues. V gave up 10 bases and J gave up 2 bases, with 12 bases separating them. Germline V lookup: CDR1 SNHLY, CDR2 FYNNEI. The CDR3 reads CATRDEAGNTIYF. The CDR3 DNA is TGTGCCACCAGGGACGAGGCTGGAAACACCATATATTTT.

DNA of the CDR3: TGTGCCAGCAGCTTGCCTGGGGGGGCGGGAGATACGCAGTATTTT. Residues: CASSLPGGAGDTQYF. The rearrangement uses TRBV5-4 and TRBJ2-3; tentatively, D is TRBD2 (7 bases). Trimming took 1 base from V and 5 from J, leaving 14 bases between them. Germline V gene data show CDR1 as SGHNT and CDR2 as YYREEE (reference sequence). The CDR3 runs 15 residues. The variable domain in full, completed from reference TRBV5-4 and TRBJ2-3, reads ETGVTQSPTHLIKTRGQQVTLRCSSQSGHNTVSWYQQALGQGPQFIFQYYREEENGRGNFPPRFSGLQFPNYSSELNVNALELDDSALYLCASSLPGGAGDTQYFGPGTRLTVL.